Presented here are 24 T cell receptor beta chains from one specimen sequenced in a study of blood T cell repertoires in COVID-19. Measured with immunoSEQ multiplex PCR; TCRdb has only the in-frame clones, and not every one. The table shows around 140,000 clones, with roughly 69% occurring only once. Sequencing used peripheral blood. The receptors come from a woman aged 70-85 years with acute or convalescent COVID-19.

This clone was counted only a few times. The gene calls are TRBV4-1 and TRBJ2-2, with TRBD2 identical over 10 bases. J was trimmed by 5 bases and V by 1 base; bases with no gene match: 13. From germline, CDR1 is MGHRA and CDR2 YSYEKL. The CDR3 contains 19 residues. This CDR3 reads CASSQGIRPLAGGTGELFF. In DNA form, the CDR3 reads TGCGCCAGCAGCCAAGGGATTCGGCCGTTAGCGGGGGGAACCGGGGAGCTGTTTTTT.

The rearrangement joins TRBV19 to TRBJ1-5; TRBD1 aligns across 9 bases. Germline V gives CDR1 LNHDA, CDR2 SQIVND (reference sequence). After removal of 7 bases from V and 1 base from J, the junction contained 5 bases not matched to a gene. The CDR3 consists of 15 residues. The CDR3 sequence: CASIPDRGSNQPQHF. CDR3 DNA: TGTGCCAGTATCCCGGACAGGGGAAGCAATCAGCCCCAGCATTTT.

This chain connects TRBV7-9 to TRBJ2-1, with 8 positions matching TRBD1. The CDR3 totals 15 residues. Germline assignment: CDR1 SEHNR and CDR2 FQNEAQ (reference sequence). J gave up 8 bases and V 5 bases, and 11 bases lay outside the gene matches. The CDR3 DNA sequence: TGTGCCAGCAGCCCCTGGGCAGGGGGCCTGGATGAGCAGTTCTTC. This codes for CASSPWAGGLDEQFF. The full variable domain, in which reference TRBV7-9 and TRBJ2-1 provide the parts outside the CDR3, is DTGVSQNPRHKITKRGQNVTFRCDPISEHNRLYWYRQTLGQGPEFLTYFQNEAQLEKSRLLSDRFSAERPKGSFSTLEIQRTEQGDSAMYLCASSPWAGGLDEQFFGPGTRLTVL.

This chain connects TRBV28 to TRBJ2-7; no clear D gene. Trimming cost V 5 bases and J 2 bases, with 19 bases left between them. CDR1 and CDR2 (germline): MDHEN, SYDVKM. This CDR3 has 16 amino acids. The DNA for the CDR3 is TGTGCCAGCAGTACCAGAGTCGGCGGTCCCCCCTACGAGCAGTACTTC. It specifies CASSTRVGGPPYEQYF.

V and J are TRBV7-9 and TRBJ1-6; D call uncertain. Germline-derived CDR1 and CDR2 are SEHNR and FQNEAQ (reference sequence). The CDR3 length is 13 residues. The germline V and J ends were trimmed by 5 bases and 11 bases, with 13 bases remaining between them. The CDR3 DNA reads as TGTGCCAGCAGCCCCGGGATGAAGGCACCCCTCCACTTT. Translating gives CASSPGMKAPLHF.

J is TRBJ2-3 and V is TRBV7-9, with 8 bases fitting TRBD2. The CDR3 has 15 amino acids. J gave up 0 bases and V 3 bases, and 2 bases lay outside the gene matches. Per germline, CDR1 SEHNR and CDR2 FQNEAQ (reference sequence). CDR3 residues: CASSLRLASTDTQYF. The CDR3 DNA reads TGTGCCAGCAGCTTGAGACTAGCGAGCACAGATACGCAGTATTTT.

The chain has TRBV25-1 and TRBJ1-2; unclear D gene. This CDR3 region has 13 residues. The V gene's germline CDR1 is MGHDK and CDR2 SYGVNS. The ends were cut back, 0 bases at V and 1 base at J, with 3 bases in the middle. The CDR3 region is CASSEYSNYGYTF. As DNA, the CDR3 is TGTGCCAGCAGTGAATACAGTAACTATGGCTACACCTTC.

V gene TRBV7-9 combines with J gene TRBJ2-7; 8 bases map to TRBD2. The J segment lost 2 bases and the V segment lost 6 bases, leaving 6 bases of the junction unmatched. The CDR3 contains 14 residues. Germline V gene lookup returns CDR1 SEHNR and CDR2 FQNEAQ (reference sequence). The DNA for the CDR3 is TGTGCCAGCAGACCCTCGGGGGGGACCTACGAGCAGTACTTC. It codes for CASRPSGGTYEQYF.

This chain links TRBV18 with TRBJ2-7; 9 nucleotides match TRBD1. CDR3 length: 15 amino acids. The V gene's germline CDR1 is KGHSH and CDR2 LQKENI. J gave up 5 bases and V 4 bases, and 9 bases lay outside the gene matches. CDR3 in amino acids: CASSRPGTGLHEQYF. In nucleotides, the CDR3 is TGTGCCAGCTCACGCCCCGGGACAGGGTTACACGAGCAGTACTTC. Full variable domain (rest looked up from reference TRBV18 and TRBJ2-7): NAGVMQNPRHLVRRRGQEARLRCSPMKGHSHVYWYRQLPEEGLKFMVYLQKENIIDESGMPKERFSAEFPKEGPSILRIQQVVRGDSAAYFCASSRPGTGLHEQYFGPGTRLTVT.

The rearrangement uses TRBV19 and TRBJ1-1; 7 bases are shared with TRBD1. The CDR3 has 13 amino acids. The ends lost 8 bases at V and 1 base at J; junction bases unmatched: 4. Looked up from germline, CDR1 is LNHDA and CDR2 is SQIVND (reference sequence). The CDR3 sequence is CASADRRNTEAFF. The CDR3 DNA reads TGTGCCAGTGCGGACAGGCGGAACACTGAAGCTTTCTTT.

The chain uses TRBV11-2 and TRBJ2-3, with D possibly matching TRBD2 (6 bases). The CDR3 runs to 15 residues. Looked up from germline, CDR1 is SGHAT and CDR2 is FQNNGV. V was clipped by 0 bases and J by 3 bases, with 10 bases between them. The CDR3 DNA reads as TGTGCCAGCAGCTTAGAGGGAGGAGGAACAGATACGCAGTATTTT. This encodes CASSLEGGGTDTQYF.

The chain links TRBV3-1 (or the pseudogene TRBV3-2) to TRBJ1-2, with a possible D match to TRBD1 (5 bases). V lost 0 bases to trimming and J lost 6 bases, with 11 bases between them. There are 14 residues in the CDR3. Germline assignment: CDR1 LGHDT and CDR2 YNNKEL (reference sequence). Here the CDR3 DNA reads TGTGCCAGCAGCCAAGATGGGGCCACAGATGGCTACACCTTC. It encodes CASSQDGATDGYTF.

This chain uses TRBV7-8 with TRBJ2-5; 9 bases are shared with TRBD1. V lost 3 bases and J lost 5; bases outside the gene matches: 7. This CDR3 region has 15 residues. Germline V gives CDR1 SGHVS, CDR2 FQNEAQ. In nucleotides, the CDR3 is TGTGCCAGCAGCTTGGAAGGGGACAGGGTTGAGACCCAGTACTTC. Translating it yields CASSLEGDRVETQYF.

The V call is TRBV6-5, the J call TRBJ2-2; 7 bases line up with TRBD1. The V segment lost 6 bases and the J segment 6 bases; nucleotides outside the gene matches: 1. The CDR3 covers 12 residues. Germline assignment: CDR1 MNHEY and CDR2 SVGAGI. CDR3 protein: CASRQGPGELFF. CDR3 bases: TGTGCCAGCAGACAGGGGCCCGGGGAGCTGTTTTTT.

V is TRBV29-1 and J is TRBJ2-7; D gene ambiguous. The CDR3 length is 11 residues. CDR1 SQVTM and CDR2 ANQGSEA come from the germline V gene. V was pared by 4 bases and J by 7 bases, with 11 bases between. CDR3 DNA sequence: TGCAGCGTTGCCGACAATACTGAGCAGTACTTC. Amino acids: CSVADNTEQYF.

The chain carries TRBV4-2 and TRBJ1-5, with D unclear. The CDR3 is 15 amino acids. Looked up from germline, CDR1 is LGHNA and CDR2 is YNFKEQ. The ends were cut back, 0 bases at V and 6 bases at J, with 12 bases in the middle. In nucleotides, the CDR3 is TGTGCCAGCAGCCAAGAATCCCAGAGCGGTCAGCCCCAGCATTTT. Protein sequence: CASSQESQSGQPQHF.

This clone was counted only a few times. The chain couples TRBV5-1 to TRBJ2-7, with 10 bases aligning to TRBD2. With V trimmed by 2 bases and J by 11 bases, 10 bases remained unmatched. Germline CDR1 and CDR2: SGHRS and YFSETQ. The CDR3 has 14 residues. CDR3 DNA sequence: TGCGCCAGCAGCTTTCGTGAGCGGGAGGGCCTTAAGTACTTC. This sequence encodes CASSFREREGLKYF.

This chain joins TRBV7-2 and TRBJ1-1; possible D gene TRBD1, 6 bases. Germline V CDR1 and CDR2: SGHTA, FQGNSA. The CDR3 is 15 amino acids. The germline V and J ends were trimmed by 4 bases and 6 bases, with 18 bases remaining between them. DNA of the CDR3: TGTGCCAGCAGCTCAGGACAGCCCGGGAAGCCTGAAGCTTTCTTT. Protein: CASSSGQPGKPEAFF.

This clone occurred once. V gene TRBV10-2 combines with J gene TRBJ1-5; 7 positions match TRBD1. Germline V CDR1 and CDR2: WSHSY, SAAADI. V lost 6 bases and J lost 7; bases outside the gene matches: 12. The CDR3 has 15 residues. CDR3 region: CASSKTSGGRQPQHF. The CDR3 DNA reads TGCGCCAGCAGCAAAACGTCAGGGGGACGCCAGCCCCAGCATTTT.

The J gene is TRBJ2-5, the V gene TRBV28, with TRBD2 matching 8 bases. Losses at the gene ends were 3 bases for V and 5 bases for J; bases not matched to a gene: 11. In germline, CDR1 is MDHEN, CDR2 SYDVKM. CDR3 size: 16 residues. The CDR3 region has the DNA TGTGCCAGCAGTTTTGCCCTAGCTAGCGGGCTGGAGACCCAGTACTTC. Translation: CASSFALASGLETQYF.

This chain links TRBV28 with TRBJ2-5, with D perhaps matching TRBD1 (6 bases). Trimming stripped 6 bases from V and 4 bases from J, with 12 bases between. The V gene's germline CDR1 is MDHEN and CDR2 SYDVKM. The CDR3 length is 13 residues. CDR3 nucleotides: TGTGCCAGCAGACAACAGGGCTCAGAGACCCAGTACTTC. Translating gives CASRQQGSETQYF.

The CDR3 DNA is TGTGCCAGCAGCGTCGAGGGGACAGTTAATGAAAAACTGTTTTTT. Its translation: CASSVEGTVNEKLFF. V and J are TRBV9 and TRBJ1-4, with 7 bases aligning to TRBD1. V was pared by 2 bases and J by 4 bases, with 5 bases of the junction left unmatched. CDR3 size: 15 residues. The germline gives CDR1 SGDLS, CDR2 YYNGEE.

This clone came up a few times. The J gene is TRBJ1-6, the V gene TRBV6-5; D remains unclear. Germline V gene sequence: CDR1 MNHEY, CDR2 SVGAGI. Trimming left V 6 bases short and J 7 bases short, with 13 bases between. This CDR3 contains 14 residues. CDR3 DNA: TGTGCCAGCAGCCTCGAGGGAGGGAATTCACCCCTCCACTTT. Amino acid sequence: CASSLEGGNSPLHF.

The rearrangement uses TRBV2 and TRBJ2-1; TRBD2 agrees at 12 bases. With 2 bases clipped from V and 7 bases from J, the junction kept 3 bases outside the gene matches. The CDR3 is made up of 15 amino acids. From germline, CDR1 is SNHLY and CDR2 FYNNEI. The CDR3 is CASSELAGGRNEQFF. The CDR3 DNA sequence: TGTGCCAGCAGTGAACTAGCGGGAGGGAGGAATGAGCAGTTCTTC.